This T cell receptor beta chain is drawn from a study of PD-1 blockade in classical Hodgkin lymphoma. Described time point: newly diagnosed, previously untreated cHL patient sample. Negative selection with magnetic separation was used to purify CD4+ T cells from thawed PBMCs. As a comparison, the study used PBMCs from newly diagnosed, untreated classical Hodgkin lymphoma. Per the germline V gene, CDR1 is SGHRS and CDR2 is YFSETQ. This CDR3 region has 13 residues. V was cut by 4 bases and J by 5 bases, with 12 bases left in between. Sequenced by immunoSEQ multiplex PCR; TCRdb stores in-frame clones only, minus some. The sample yields 30,000 to 40,000 clones, approximately 90% seen once.

The clonotype comes from a human donor with classical Hodgkin lymphoma. The sequenced sample consisted of CD4+ T cells from blood. The genes are TRBV5-1 and TRBJ1-2; D unclear. CDR3 coding DNA: TGCGCCAGCAGCAACGACGGGGAATATGGCTACACCTTC. Its protein is CASSNDGEYGYTF.